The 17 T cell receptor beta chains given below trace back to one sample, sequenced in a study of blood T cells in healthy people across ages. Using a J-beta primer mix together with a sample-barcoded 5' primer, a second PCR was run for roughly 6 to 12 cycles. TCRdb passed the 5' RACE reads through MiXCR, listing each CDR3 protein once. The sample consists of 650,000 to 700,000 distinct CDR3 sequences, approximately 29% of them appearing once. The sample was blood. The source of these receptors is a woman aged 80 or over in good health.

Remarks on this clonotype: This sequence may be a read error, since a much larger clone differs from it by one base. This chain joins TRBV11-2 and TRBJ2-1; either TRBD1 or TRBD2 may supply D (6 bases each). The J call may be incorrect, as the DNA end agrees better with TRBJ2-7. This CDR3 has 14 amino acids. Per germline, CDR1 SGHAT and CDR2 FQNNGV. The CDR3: CASFRDGGPNEQYF. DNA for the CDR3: TGTGCCAGTTTTCGGGACGGGGGCCCTAATGAGCAGTACTTC.

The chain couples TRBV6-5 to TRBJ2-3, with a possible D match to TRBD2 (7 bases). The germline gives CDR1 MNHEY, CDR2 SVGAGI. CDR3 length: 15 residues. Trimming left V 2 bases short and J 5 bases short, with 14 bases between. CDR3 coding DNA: TGTGCCAGCAGTTACAGTGCGGGGGCGCAAGATACGCAGTATTTT. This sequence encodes CASSYSAGAQDTQYF.

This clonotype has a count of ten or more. CDR3 nucleotide sequence: TGTGCCAGCAGCTCCCTAGCGGGGATCAATGAGCAGTTCTTC. Its protein is CASSSLAGINEQFF. The genes are TRBV5-4 and TRBJ2-1; 9 positions agree with TRBD2. The CDR3 totals 14 residues. Per germline, CDR1 SGHNT and CDR2 YYREEE (reference sequence). Trimming cost V 3 bases and J 6 bases; bases outside gene matches: 4. Variable domain in full (rest from reference TRBV5-4 and TRBJ2-1): ETGVTQSPTHLIKTRGQQVTLRCSSQSGHNTVSWYQQALGQGPQFIFQYYREEENGRGNFPPRFSGLQFPNYSSELNVNALELDDSALYLCASSSLAGINEQFFGPGTRLTVL.

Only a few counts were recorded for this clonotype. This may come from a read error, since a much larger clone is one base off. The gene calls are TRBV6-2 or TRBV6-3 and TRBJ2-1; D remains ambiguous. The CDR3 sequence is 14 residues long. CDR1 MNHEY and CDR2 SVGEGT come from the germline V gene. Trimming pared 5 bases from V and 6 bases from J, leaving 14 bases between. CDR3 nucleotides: TGTGCCAGCAGTGATCCGGGCATCTCCAATGAGCAGTTCTTC. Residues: CASSDPGISNEQFF.

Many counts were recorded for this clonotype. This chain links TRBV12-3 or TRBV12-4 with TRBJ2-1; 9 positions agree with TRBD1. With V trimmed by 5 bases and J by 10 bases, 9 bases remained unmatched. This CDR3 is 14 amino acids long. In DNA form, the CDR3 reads TGTGCCAGCAGTCAACTGGGCGGGACAGGGGAGCAGTTCTTC. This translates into CASSQLGGTGEQFF.

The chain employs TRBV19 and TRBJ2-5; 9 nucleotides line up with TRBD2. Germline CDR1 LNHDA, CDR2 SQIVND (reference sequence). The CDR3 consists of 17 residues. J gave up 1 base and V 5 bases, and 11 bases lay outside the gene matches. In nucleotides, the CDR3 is TGTGCCAGTAGTGTCATTAAAGCGGGGGGCCGCCAAGAGACCCAGTACTTC. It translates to CASSVIKAGGRQETQYF.

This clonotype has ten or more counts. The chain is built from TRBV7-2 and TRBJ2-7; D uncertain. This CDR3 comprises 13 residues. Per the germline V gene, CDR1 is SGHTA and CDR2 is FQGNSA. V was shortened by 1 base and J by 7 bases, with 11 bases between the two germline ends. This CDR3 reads CASSLGYLREQYF. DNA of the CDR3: TGTGCCAGCAGCTTAGGGTACCTACGAGAGCAGTACTTC.

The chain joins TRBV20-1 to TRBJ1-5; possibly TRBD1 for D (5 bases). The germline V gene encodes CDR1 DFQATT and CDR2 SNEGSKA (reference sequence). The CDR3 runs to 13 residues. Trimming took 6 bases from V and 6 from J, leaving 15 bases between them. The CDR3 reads CSAGGRGFQPQHF. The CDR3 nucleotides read TGCAGTGCGGGGGGACGGGGTTTTCAGCCCCAGCATTTT.

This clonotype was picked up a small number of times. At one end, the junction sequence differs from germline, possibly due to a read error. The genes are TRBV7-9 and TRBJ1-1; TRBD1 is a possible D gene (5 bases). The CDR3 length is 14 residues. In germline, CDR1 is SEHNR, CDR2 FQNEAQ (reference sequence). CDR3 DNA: TGTGCCGGCAGCCCGGGACGGTTGAACACTGAAGCTTTCTTT. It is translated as CAGSPGRLNTEAFF. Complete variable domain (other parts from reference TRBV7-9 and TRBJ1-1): DTGVSQNPRHKITKRGQNVTFRCDPISEHNRLYWYRQTLGQGPEFLTYFQNEAQLEKSRLLSDRFSAERPKGSFSTLEIQRTEQGDSAMYLCAGSPGRLNTEAFFGQGTRLTVV.

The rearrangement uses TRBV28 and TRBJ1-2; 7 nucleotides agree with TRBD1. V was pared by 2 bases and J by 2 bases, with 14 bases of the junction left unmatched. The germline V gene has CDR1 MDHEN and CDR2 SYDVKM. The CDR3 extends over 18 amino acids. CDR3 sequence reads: CASSLPAGGSTVNYGYTF. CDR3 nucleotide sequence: TGTGCCAGCAGTTTACCGGCAGGGGGGTCGACCGTGAACTATGGCTACACCTTC.

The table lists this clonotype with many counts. CDR3 amino acids: CSARTSGGLSSYEQYF. The CDR3 coding sequence is TGCAGTGCTAGGACTAGCGGGGGCTTGAGCTCCTACGAGCAGTACTTC. The gene calls are TRBV20-1 and TRBJ2-7, with 12 bases aligning to TRBD2. Germline CDR1 is DFQATT and CDR2 is SNEGSKA (reference sequence). V gave up 3 bases and J gave up 0 bases; unmatched junction bases: 6. The CDR3 has 16 amino acids.

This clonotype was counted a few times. The CDR3 region has the DNA TGCAGTGCTCGTGGCGCGGAAAATCAGCCCCAGCATTTT. Translation: CSARGAENQPQHF. The chain links TRBV20-1 to TRBJ1-5; D uncertain. Germline V gene lookup returns CDR1 DFQATT and CDR2 SNEGSKA (reference sequence). This CDR3 spans 13 amino acids. Trimming stripped 5 bases from V and 4 bases from J, with 12 bases between.

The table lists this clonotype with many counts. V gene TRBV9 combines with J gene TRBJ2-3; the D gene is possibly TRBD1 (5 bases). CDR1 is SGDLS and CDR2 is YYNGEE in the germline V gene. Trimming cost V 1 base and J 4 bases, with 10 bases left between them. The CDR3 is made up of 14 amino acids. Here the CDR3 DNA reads TGTGCCAGCAGCGTACGCCTAGGGGCAGATACGCAGTATTTT. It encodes CASSVRLGADTQYF.

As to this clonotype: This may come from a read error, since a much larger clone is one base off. CDR3 region: CASSQRETGASKYF. The DNA of the CDR3 is TGTGCCAGCTCCCAAAGAGAGACAGGGGCCTCTAAGTACTTC. The chain links TRBV18 to TRBJ2-5; 8 nucleotides align to TRBD1. CDR1 KGHSH and CDR2 LQKENI come from the germline V gene. V was clipped by 6 bases and J by 12 bases; unmatched bases: 15. There are 14 residues in the CDR3.

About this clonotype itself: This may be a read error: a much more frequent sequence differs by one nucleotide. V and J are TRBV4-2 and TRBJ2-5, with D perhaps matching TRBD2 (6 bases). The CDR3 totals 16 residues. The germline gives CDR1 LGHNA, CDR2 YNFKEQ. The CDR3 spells CASNQGQVGGQETQYF. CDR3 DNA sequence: TGTGCCAGCAACCAAGGCCAAGTGGGGGGTCAAGAGACCCAGTACTTC.

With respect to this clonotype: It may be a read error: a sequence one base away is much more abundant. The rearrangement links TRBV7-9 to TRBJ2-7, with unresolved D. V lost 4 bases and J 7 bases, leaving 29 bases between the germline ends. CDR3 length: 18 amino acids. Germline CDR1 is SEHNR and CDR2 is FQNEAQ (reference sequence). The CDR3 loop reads CASSSRPVDGESYNEQYF. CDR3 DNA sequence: TGTGCCAGCAGCTCCAGACCAGTTGACGGTGAAAGCTACAATGAGCAGTACTTC.

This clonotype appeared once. The CDR3 reads CATRGNQETQYF. The CDR3 DNA follows: TGTGCCACCCGGGGGAACCAAGAGACCCAGTACTTC. The chain has TRBV7-2 and TRBJ2-5, with TRBD2 as a possible D gene (6 bases). V dropped 10 bases and J dropped 0 bases, with 9 bases sitting between them. The CDR3 totals 12 residues. CDR1 and CDR2 (germline): SGHTA, FQGNSA.